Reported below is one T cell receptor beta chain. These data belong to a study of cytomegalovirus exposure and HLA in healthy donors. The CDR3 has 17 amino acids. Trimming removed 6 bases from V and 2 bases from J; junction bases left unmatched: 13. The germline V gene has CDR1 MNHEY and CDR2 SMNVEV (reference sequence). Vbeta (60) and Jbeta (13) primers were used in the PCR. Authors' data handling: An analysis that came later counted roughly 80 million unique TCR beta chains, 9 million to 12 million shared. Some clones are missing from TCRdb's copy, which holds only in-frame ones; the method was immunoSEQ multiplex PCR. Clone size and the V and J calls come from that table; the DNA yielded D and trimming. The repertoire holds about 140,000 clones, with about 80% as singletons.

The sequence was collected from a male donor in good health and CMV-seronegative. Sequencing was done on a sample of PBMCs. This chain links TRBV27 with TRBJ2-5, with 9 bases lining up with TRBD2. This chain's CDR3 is CASSLKPTSGSQETQYF. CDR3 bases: TGTGCCAGCAGCCTAAAACCGACTAGCGGATCTCAAGAGACCCAGTACTTC.